The clone carrying this T cell receptor (beta chain) was seen once. These data come from a study of cytomegalovirus exposure and HLA in healthy donors. Germline lookup yields CDR1 SGHNT and CDR2 YYREEE (reference sequence). The CDR3 has 15 residues. Trimming removed 5 bases from V and 5 bases from J; junction bases left unmatched: 10. The PCR was carried out with 60 Vbeta primers and 13 Jbeta primers. The method was immunoSEQ multiplex PCR; TCRdb's version includes in-frame clones alone and lacks a portion of them. The table has more than 120,000 clones, 65% to 90% seen once. The source material was PBMCs. The chain employs TRBV5-4 and TRBJ1-1; TRBD1 matches at 9 bases. The TCR sequence derives from a young woman in good health and CMV-seronegative. CDR3 nucleotides: TGTGCCAGCAGACTAATCTACAGGGGGCGAACTGAAGCTTTCTTT. Translated: CASRLIYRGRTEAFF.